The following is a T cell receptor beta chain sequence with its context. The antigen remains unidentified. Terminally differentiated effector memory CD45RA+ cells were left out of the naive CD8 fraction, which was CD45RO-negative and positively selected for CCR7. All donors qualified as healthy HIV-negative adults and had experienced no recent acute infections or vaccinations. The CDR3 consists of 16 residues. Germline trimming cut 4 bases from V and 4 bases from J; bases unmatched to any gene: 10. From germline, CDR1 is SGHKS and CDR2 YYEKEE (reference sequence). Only in-frame clones appear in the TCRdb table, and some are missing; sequencing was by immunoSEQ multiplex PCR. The data show approximately 2,200,000 clones, about 93% seen once. The source of the sample is a study of shared clonotypes between healthy human individuals. Findings of the study overall: What limited the represented genetic and exposure-history diversity was the small number of donors.

The chain carries TRBV5-5 and TRBJ2-5; 10 nucleotides align to TRBD2. The receptor was isolated from a man aged 18 to 29 in good health. Some clones in this sample may be carry-over from other donors' samples. The specimen sequenced was naive CD8+ T cells from PBMCs. The CDR3 region is CASSELSGRAGETQYF. The CDR3 region has the DNA TGTGCCAGCAGCGAACTCAGCGGGAGGGCCGGAGAGACCCAGTACTTC.